These T cell receptor beta chains were read from a single sample in a study of T cell responses to AZD1222 COVID-19 vaccine. This table comes from immunoSEQ multiplex PCR, and its TCRdb copy is limited to in-frame clones, with some not included. Of 70,000 to 75,000 clones listed, around nine tenths were seen once; the top ten hold 1% to 1.5%. The material was peripheral blood, obtained 28 days after the second AZD1222 dose. These receptors originate from an adult who received the AZD1222 COVID-19 vaccine. CDR3s include the opening cysteine and the closing phenylalanine or tryptophan. The order of the fields is J gene, V gene, D gene, clone size, CDR3 DNA, CDR3 protein. A D gene is named only where the DNA matches it firmly. Clone sizes are given selectively: once, few, many, or a class where the clone is expanded.

TRBJ2-1 | TRBV25-1 | - | - | TGTGCCAGCAGTGGTCGAACAAGCGGTCGGCATGAGCAGTTCTTC | CASSGRTSGRHEQFF
TRBJ2-3 | TRBV5-1 | - | - | TGCGCCAGCAGCGCTATGTGGGGCGGCACAGATACGCAGTATTTT | CASSAMWGGTDTQYF
TRBJ1-1 | TRBV12-5 | - | few | TGTGCTCTTACGAGGGCCCAGACGAACACTGAAGCTTTCTTT | CALTRAQTNTEAFF
TRBJ1-2 | TRBV6-5 | TRBD1 | - | TGTGCCAGCAGTTACTCCGGGACAGATAAATATGGCTACACCTTC | CASSYSGTDKYGYTF
TRBJ2-1 | TRBV27 | TRBD2 | - | TGTGCCAGCAGTTCGACTAGCGGGAGGCGGAACGACAATGAGCAGTTCTTC | CASSSTSGRRNDNEQFF
TRBJ1-4 | TRBV5-6 | TRBD1 | - | TGTGCCAGCAGCGGGGGACAGGGGGCAACTAATGAAAAACTGTTTTTT | CASSGGQGATNEKLFF
TRBJ1-5 | TRBV7-9 | TRBD1 | - | TGTGCCAGCAGCCCCAGGGGGAGTCAGCCCCAGCATTTT | CASSPRGSQPQHF
TRBJ2-2 | TRBV18 | - | - | TGTGCCAGCTCAGGACTAAGACAGACGAACACCGGGGAGCTGTTTTTT | CASSGLRQTNTGELFF
TRBJ1-6 | TRBV6-5 | TRBD1 | - | TGTGCCAGCAGTTACTCGACACAGGGGAATTCACCCCTCCACTTT | CASSYSTQGNSPLHF
TRBJ2-1 | TRBV30 | - | few | TGTGCCTGGATGCTAGGGGCAAATGAGCAGTTCTTC | CAWMLGANEQFF
TRBJ1-4 | TRBV19 | TRBD1 | - | TGTGCCAGCGCCCGGGACAGCACCTTTCGCGCAACTAATGAAAAACTGTTTTTT | CASARDSTFRATNEKLFF
TRBJ2-1 | TRBV6-5 | - | - | TGTGCCAGCAGTTACTCGGGCGGGACCGCCTACAATGAGCAGTTCTTC | CASSYSGGTAYNEQFF
TRBJ1-4 | TRBV4-1 | - | - | TGCGCCAGCAGCCACGAGACAACCCTAACTAATGAAAAACTGTTTTTT | CASSHETTLTNEKLFF
TRBJ1-5 | TRBV9 | TRBD1 | - | TGTGCCAGCAGCGCGACAGGGTGGGATCAGCCCCAGCATTTT | CASSATGWDQPQHF
TRBJ2-5 | TRBV19 | TRBD2 | - | TGTGCCTCCAGTTCGCGGGAGGGCCTTGAGGCCCAGTACTTC | CASSSREGLEAQYF
TRBJ1-4 | TRBV4-1 | TRBD1 | - | TGCGCCAGCAGCGTCAGGGGGCCCGAAAAACTGTTTTTT | CASSVRGPEKLFF
TRBJ1-1 | TRBV7-9 | - | - | TGTGCCAGCAGCTTAGAAGGACCCTGGGGGGGAGCTTTCTTT | CASSLEGPWGGAFF
TRBJ1-1 | TRBV5-1 | - | - | TGCGCCAGCAGTTACCAGGAGGAGGACACTGAAGCTTTCTTT | CASSYQEEDTEAFF
TRBJ1-4 | TRBV11-2 | - | - | TGTGCCAGCAGCTTAGGGACAACTAATGAAAAACTGTTTTTT | CASSLGTTNEKLFF
TRBJ1-5 | TRBV6-6 | TRBD1 | - | TGTGCCAGCAGGCGACAGGGGGCTCAGCCCCAGCATTTT | CASRRQGAQPQHF
TRBJ1-1 | TRBV5-1 | - | - | TGCGCCAGCAGTACAGACCGTACCCCGAACACTGAAGCTTTCTTT | CASSTDRTPNTEAFF
TRBJ2-4 | TRBV19 | TRBD1 | few | TGTGCCAGTAGTATTGTAGGGACAGGCCATAACATTCAGTACTTC | CASSIVGTGHNIQYF
TRBJ1-1 | TRBV11-3 | - | - | TGTGCCAGCAGCTTCCCTAGAGGGAGGGACACTGAAGCTTTCTTT | CASSFPRGRDTEAFF
TRBJ2-7 | TRBV6-6 | TRBD1 | - | TGTGCCAGCACACCGAGACAGGGGGCCTCCTACGAGCAGTACTTC | CASTPRQGASYEQYF
TRBJ2-3 | TRBV15 | - | - | TGTGCCACCAGCAGAGTTATAACTGGGGATACGCAGTATTTT | CATSRVITGDTQYF
TRBJ2-3 | TRBV5-4 | TRBD1 | - | TGTGCCAGCAGCCACGCTACAGGGGTCCTTGGCACAGATACGCAGTATTTT | CASSHATGVLGTDTQYF
TRBJ2-7 | TRBV5-1 | TRBD1 | - | TGCGCCAGCAGCTTGGCCTTGACAGGGGAGAACGAGCAGTACTTC | CASSLALTGENEQYF
TRBJ1-1 | TRBV30 | - | - | TGTGCCTGGGGGTCAAGTAACACTGAAGCTTTCTTT | CAWGSSNTEAFF
TRBJ1-1 | TRBV7-2 | TRBD1 | - | TGTGCCAGCAGCCGACAGGGATACACTGAAGCTTTCTTT | CASSRQGYTEAFF